These 20 T cell receptor beta chains originate from one sample sequenced in a study of patients and donors after allogeneic stem cell transplantation. TCRdb itself ran the RT-PCR reads through MiXCR, one entry per CDR3 protein. The sample has approximately 430,000 distinct CDR3 sequences, more than 15% seen once. The sequencing input was blood, either unsorted or a sorted T cell fraction (not recorded which). These receptor sequences come from a human donor who was either an allogeneic HSCT recipient or a stem cell or donor lymphocyte infusion donor (not recorded which). It is not recorded whose cells these are; they may come from a transplant donor.

The sample holds a few counts of this clonotype. V usage is TRBV10-3 and J usage is TRBJ2-3; 11 bases are shared with TRBD2. The junction had 7 bases not matched to a gene; V was cut back by 6 bases and J by 2 bases. The CDR3 has 16 residues. The V gene's germline CDR1 is ENHRY and CDR2 SYGVKD. CDR3 loop: CAISAGTSGITDTQYF. The DNA for the CDR3 is TGTGCCATCAGCGCCGGGACTAGCGGAATCACAGATACGCAGTATTTT.

V usage is TRBV6-5 and J usage is TRBJ2-7; possibly TRBD1 for D (6 bases). The germline V gene encodes CDR1 MNHEY and CDR2 SVGAGI. V gave up 4 bases and J gave up 2 bases, with 18 bases separating them. The length of the CDR3 is 16 residues. DNA for the CDR3: TGTGCCAGCAGTTCCACCGGGACACGAGGCACCTACGAGCAGTACTTC. This codes for CASSSTGTRGTYEQYF.

This clonotype came up a few times. The chain joins TRBV24-1 to TRBJ2-1; D call uncertain. The CDR3 is 12 amino acids. The V and J ends lost 3 bases and 7 bases respectively, with 6 bases between them. Germline V CDR1 and CDR2: KGHDR, SFDVKD. DNA of the CDR3: TGTGCCACCAGTGATAATAGGAATGAGCAGTTCTTC. This encodes CATSDNRNEQFF.

V usage is TRBV27 and J usage is TRBJ2-2, with 7 bases aligning to TRBD2. The CDR3 is made up of 15 amino acids. V was clipped by 3 bases and J by 5 bases; unmatched bases: 6. Germline lookup yields CDR1 MNHEY and CDR2 SMNVEV (reference sequence). The CDR3 reads CASSFAGEKTGELFF. DNA of the CDR3: TGTGCCAGCAGTTTCGCGGGAGAAAAAACCGGGGAGCTGTTTTTT.

The chain uses TRBV5-1 and TRBJ2-5, with D unresolved. The CDR3 consists of 16 residues. In germline, CDR1 is SGHRS, CDR2 YFSETQ. The ends were cut back, 4 bases at V and 2 bases at J, with 18 bases in the middle. CDR3 residues: CASSLGPRSVQETQYF. The DNA of the CDR3 is TGCGCCAGCAGCCTGGGCCCGAGATCAGTACAAGAGACCCAGTACTTC.

The chain links TRBV18 to TRBJ1-4, with 7 positions matching TRBD1. V dropped 0 bases and J dropped 8; count of bases not matched to a gene: 9. The CDR3 is made up of 16 amino acids. CDR1 and CDR2 (germline): KGHSH, LQKENI. In DNA, the CDR3 is TGTGCCAGCTCACCACCGTTGGCAGGGGGAATCGAAAAACTGTTTTTT. The encoded protein is CASSPPLAGGIEKLFF.

This clonotype has a count of ten or more. The chain is built from TRBV9 and TRBJ1-5; 8 bases map to TRBD1. Losses at the gene ends were 4 bases for V and 3 bases for J; bases not matched to a gene: 3. Germline CDR1 is SGDLS and CDR2 is YYNGEE. The CDR3 loop spans 14 amino acids. The CDR3 DNA reads TGTGCCAGCAGCAGGACAGGGAACAATCAGCCCCAGCATTTT. It translates to CASSRTGNNQPQHF.

The rearrangement joins TRBV6-1 to TRBJ1-5, with TRBD1 identical over 8 bases. This CDR3 region has 15 residues. J lost 0 bases, V lost 6 bases, and 4 bases had no gene match. Germline CDR1 is MNHNS and CDR2 is SASEGT. Here the CDR3 reads CASSRQGASNQPQHF. CDR3 DNA sequence: TGTGCCAGCAGCCGGCAGGGGGCTAGCAATCAGCCCCAGCATTTT.

This sequence joins TRBV5-1 and TRBJ2-1; 12 nucleotides line up with TRBD2. The CDR3 consists of 14 residues. In germline, CDR1 is SGHRS, CDR2 YFSETQ. With V trimmed by 1 base and J by 10 bases, 3 bases remained unmatched. The chain's CDR3 is CASSLPSGRGEQFF. The CDR3 DNA reads as TGCGCCAGCAGCTTGCCTAGCGGGAGGGGGGAGCAGTTCTTC.

This clonotype was found a few times. This rearrangement joins TRBV11-2 to TRBJ1-2; the match to TRBD1 covers 7 bases. V dropped 4 bases and J dropped 2; count of bases not matched to a gene: 7. CDR1 SGHAT and CDR2 FQNNGV come from the germline V gene. The CDR3 totals 15 residues. The CDR3 reads CASSSLRGANYGYTF. In nucleotides, the CDR3 is TGTGCCAGCAGCTCCCTCAGGGGGGCCAACTATGGCTACACCTTC.

This chain connects TRBV10-3 to TRBJ2-3, with D possibly TRBD2 on 6 matching bases. V was trimmed by 0 bases and J by 6 bases, leaving 13 bases between them. Germline V gives CDR1 ENHRY, CDR2 SYGVKD. This CDR3 has 15 residues. DNA of the CDR3: TGTGCCATCAGTGAGTCGGACTTCAGCGGGGATACGCAGTATTTT. Translation: CAISESDFSGDTQYF.

The rearrangement joins TRBV5-1 to TRBJ1-1; 7 bases fit TRBD1. Trimming cost V 3 bases and J 3 bases; bases outside gene matches: 5. Germline V gene lookup returns CDR1 SGHRS and CDR2 YFSETQ. This CDR3 has 14 amino acids. CDR3 nucleotide sequence: TGCGCCAGCAGCTCCCAGACAGGGTACACTGAAGCTTTCTTT. Its protein product is CASSSQTGYTEAFF.

The J gene is TRBJ2-7, the V gene TRBV7-9; perhaps TRBD2 as D (6 bases). This CDR3 comprises 14 residues. Trimming removed 3 bases from V and 2 bases from J, with 11 bases in between. The germline CDR1 and CDR2 sequences are SEHNR and FQNEAQ (reference sequence). CDR3 sequence: CASSFLGGTYEQYF. The DNA of the CDR3 is TGTGCCAGCAGCTTCTTGGGGGGTACCTACGAGCAGTACTTC.

The V and J genes are TRBV4-3 and TRBJ1-6, with TRBD1 matching 7 bases. The CDR3 consists of 15 residues. The V segment lost 3 bases and the J segment 6 bases; nucleotides outside the gene matches: 5. From germline, CDR1 is LGHNA and CDR2 YSLEER. The CDR3 sequence: CASSHDRVGNSPLHF. The CDR3 DNA follows: TGCGCCAGCAGCCACGACAGGGTCGGTAATTCACCCCTCCACTTT.

The chain combines TRBV3-1 with TRBJ1-1; possible D gene TRBD1, 6 bases. Germline CDR1 LGHDT, CDR2 YNNKEL (reference sequence). V lost 8 bases to trimming and J lost 4 bases, with 17 bases between them. The CDR3 is made up of 14 amino acids. DNA for the CDR3: TGTGCCAGCCGTACACAGGGACGGCCCACTGAAGCTTTCTTT. Residues: CASRTQGRPTEAFF.

This chain connects TRBV20-1 to TRBJ1-6; 8 nucleotides line up with TRBD1. CDR3 length: 16 amino acids. V lost 0 bases to trimming and J lost 18 bases; unmatched junction nucleotides: 19. Germline V gene data show CDR1 as DFQATT and CDR2 as SNEGSKA (reference sequence). The CDR3 protein is CSARDLPPGQVDTYHF. Written as DNA, the CDR3 is TGCAGTGCTAGAGATCTCCCACCGGGACAGGTCGACACTTACCACTTT.

The chain uses TRBV6-1 and TRBJ1-5; 9 bases agree with TRBD1. Trimming cost V 6 bases and J 4 bases; bases outside gene matches: 7. CDR1 is MNHNS and CDR2 is SASEGT in the germline V gene. The length of the CDR3 is 15 residues. CDR3 in DNA: TGTGCCAGCAGACCCGGACAGGGGCCGAATCAGCCCCAGCATTTT. Translating it yields CASRPGQGPNQPQHF.

This clonotype was seen only a few times. The chain joins TRBV2 to TRBJ1-5, with TRBD1 identical over 8 bases. The CDR3 spans 15 residues. Germline values: CDR1 SNHLY, CDR2 FYNNEI. Unmatched junction bases numbered 6, after V lost 1 base and J lost 7 bases. The CDR3 DNA is TGTGCCAGCAGTGAAGATAGCAGGGGGCGACAGCCCCAGCATTTT. Its protein product is CASSEDSRGRQPQHF.

This clonotype has only a few counts. The V call is TRBV6-1, the J call TRBJ1-1, with 7 positions matching TRBD1. Germline V gives CDR1 MNHNS, CDR2 SASEGT. V shed 7 bases and J 5 bases; nucleotides not matched to a gene: 7. The CDR3 consists of 13 residues. The CDR3: CASTQGVKTEAFF. CDR3 DNA: TGTGCCAGCACCCAGGGGGTAAAAACTGAAGCTTTCTTT.

This clonotype appeared many times. This chain links TRBV7-9 with TRBJ2-2; TRBD2 might be the D (5 bases). This CDR3 has 16 residues. Trimming took off 1 base at V and 0 bases at J, with 9 bases between the two ends. CDR1 and CDR2 from the germline V gene are SEHNR and FQNEAQ (reference sequence). Written as DNA, the CDR3 is TGTGCCAGCAGCTTAGGGACTGGCACGAACACCGGGGAGCTGTTTTTT. This translates into CASSLGTGTNTGELFF. Combining the CDR3 with reference TRBV7-9 and TRBJ2-2 gives the whole variable domain DTGVSQNPRHKITKRGQNVTFRCDPISEHNRLYWYRQTLGQGPEFLTYFQNEAQLEKSRLLSDRFSAERPKGSFSTLEIQRTEQGDSAMYLCASSLGTGTNTGELFFGEGSRLTVL.